This T cell receptor beta chain is from a study of T cells in tuberculosis. The V gene lost 0 bases and the J gene lost 5 bases, with 10 bases spanning the gap. The germline gives CDR1 LGHNA, CDR2 YNFKEQ. CDR3 length: 14 residues. Sequencing of TCR-alpha and TCR-beta chains was unpaired. The method was immunoSEQ multiplex PCR; TCRdb's version includes in-frame clones alone and lacks a portion of them. The profile shows 55,000 to 70,000 clones, under 90% of them singletons. Sorting used thawed, overnight-rested PBMC stained with anti-CD3, a viability dye and GMM-loaded CD1B tetramer. C32 glucose monomycolate from Rhodococcus equi was loaded onto the CD1B tetramers. Tetramer-sorted PBMC had been CD14 monocyte-depleted before freezing. About 100,000 tetramer-negative cells were sorted from each donor.

The chain employs TRBV4-2 and TRBJ1-1; no firm D call. The TCR was taken from an adult woman with latent tuberculosis. The sequencing input was CD1b-GMM tetramer-negative cells sorted from PBMCs. The CDR3, as DNA: TGTGCCAGCAGCCAAGAAGATGGAGGGACTGAAGCTTTCTTT. Protein sequence: CASSQEDGGTEAFF.